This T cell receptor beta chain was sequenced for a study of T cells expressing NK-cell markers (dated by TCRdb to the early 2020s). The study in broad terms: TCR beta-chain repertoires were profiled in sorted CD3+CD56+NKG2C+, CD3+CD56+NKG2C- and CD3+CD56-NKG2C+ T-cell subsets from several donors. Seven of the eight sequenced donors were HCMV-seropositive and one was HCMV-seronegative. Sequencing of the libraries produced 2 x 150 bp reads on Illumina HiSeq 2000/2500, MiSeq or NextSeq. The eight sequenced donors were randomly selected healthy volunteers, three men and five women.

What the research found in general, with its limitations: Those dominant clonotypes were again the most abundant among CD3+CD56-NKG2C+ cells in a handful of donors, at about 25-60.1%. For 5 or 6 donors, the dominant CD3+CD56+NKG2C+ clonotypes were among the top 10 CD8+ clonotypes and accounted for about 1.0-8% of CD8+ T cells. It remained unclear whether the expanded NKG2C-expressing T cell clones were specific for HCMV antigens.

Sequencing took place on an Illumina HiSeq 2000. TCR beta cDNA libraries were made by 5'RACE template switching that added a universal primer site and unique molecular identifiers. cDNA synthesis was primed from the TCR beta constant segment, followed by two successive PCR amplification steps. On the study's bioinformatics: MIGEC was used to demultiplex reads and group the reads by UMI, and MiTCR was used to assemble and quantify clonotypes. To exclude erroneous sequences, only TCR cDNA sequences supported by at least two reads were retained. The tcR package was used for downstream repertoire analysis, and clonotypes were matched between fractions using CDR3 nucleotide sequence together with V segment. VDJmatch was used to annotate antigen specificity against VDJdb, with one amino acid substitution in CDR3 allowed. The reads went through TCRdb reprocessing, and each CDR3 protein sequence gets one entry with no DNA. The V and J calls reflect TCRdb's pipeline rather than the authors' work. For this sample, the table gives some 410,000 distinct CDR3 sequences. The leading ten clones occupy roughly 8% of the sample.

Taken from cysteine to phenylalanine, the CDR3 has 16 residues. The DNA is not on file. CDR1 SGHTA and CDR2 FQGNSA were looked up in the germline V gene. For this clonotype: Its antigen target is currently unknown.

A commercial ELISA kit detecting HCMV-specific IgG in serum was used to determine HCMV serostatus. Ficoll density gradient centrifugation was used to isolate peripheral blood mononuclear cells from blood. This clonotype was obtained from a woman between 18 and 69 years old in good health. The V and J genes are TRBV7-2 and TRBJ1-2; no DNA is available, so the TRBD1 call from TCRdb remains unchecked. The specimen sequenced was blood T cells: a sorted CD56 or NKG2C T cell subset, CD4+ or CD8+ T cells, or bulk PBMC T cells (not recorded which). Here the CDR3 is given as CASSPGPYTSNYGYTF.